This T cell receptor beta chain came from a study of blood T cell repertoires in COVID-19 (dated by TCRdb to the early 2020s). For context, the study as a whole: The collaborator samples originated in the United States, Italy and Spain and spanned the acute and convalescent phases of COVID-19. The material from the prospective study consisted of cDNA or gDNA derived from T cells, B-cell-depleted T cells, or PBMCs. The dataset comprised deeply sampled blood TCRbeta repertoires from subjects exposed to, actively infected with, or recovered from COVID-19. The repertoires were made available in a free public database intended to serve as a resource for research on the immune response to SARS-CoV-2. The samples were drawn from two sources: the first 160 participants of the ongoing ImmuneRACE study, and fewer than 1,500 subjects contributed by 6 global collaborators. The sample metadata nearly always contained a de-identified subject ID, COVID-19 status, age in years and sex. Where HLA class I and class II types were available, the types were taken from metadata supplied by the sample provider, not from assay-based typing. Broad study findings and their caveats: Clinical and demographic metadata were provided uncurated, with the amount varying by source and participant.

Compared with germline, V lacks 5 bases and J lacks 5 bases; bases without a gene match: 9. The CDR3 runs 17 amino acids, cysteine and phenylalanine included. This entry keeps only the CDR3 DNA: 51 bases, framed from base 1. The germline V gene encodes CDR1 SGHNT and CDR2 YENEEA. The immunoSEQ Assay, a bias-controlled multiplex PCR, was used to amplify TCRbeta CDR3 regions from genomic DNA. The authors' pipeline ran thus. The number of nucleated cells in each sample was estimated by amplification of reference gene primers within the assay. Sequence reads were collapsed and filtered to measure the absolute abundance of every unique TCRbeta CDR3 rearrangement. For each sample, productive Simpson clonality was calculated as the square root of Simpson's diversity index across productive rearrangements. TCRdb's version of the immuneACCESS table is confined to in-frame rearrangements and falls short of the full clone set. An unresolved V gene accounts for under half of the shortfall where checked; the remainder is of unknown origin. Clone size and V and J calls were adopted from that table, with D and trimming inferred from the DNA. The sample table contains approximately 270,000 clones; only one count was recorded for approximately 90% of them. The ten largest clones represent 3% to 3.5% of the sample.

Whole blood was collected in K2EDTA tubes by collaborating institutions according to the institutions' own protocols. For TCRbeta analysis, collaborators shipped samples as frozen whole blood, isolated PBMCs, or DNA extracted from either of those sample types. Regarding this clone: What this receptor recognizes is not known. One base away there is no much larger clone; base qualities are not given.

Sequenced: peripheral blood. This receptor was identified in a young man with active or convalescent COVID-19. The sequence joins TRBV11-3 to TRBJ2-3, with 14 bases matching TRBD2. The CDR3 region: CASSRRLAGGLGDTQYF. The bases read TGTGCCAGCAGCCGGAGACTAGCGGGAGGGCTGGGAGATACGCAGTATTTT.